This TCR beta chain was sequenced in a study of beta chain features in type 1 diabetes. Only one heparinised blood draw was taken per donor, and its volume averaged about 120 mL. Sorting of CD4+ naive, central memory, regulatory and stem cell-like memory cells was performed via CD45RO/CCR7/CD25/CD127/CD95/CD27. The V gene's germline CDR1 is SGHRS and CDR2 YFSETQ. The CDR3 extends over 16 amino acids. Trimming at V came to 4 bases and at J to 1 base, leaving 10 bases not matched to a gene. This clone was observed a handful of times. Its antigen remains unidentified. Reverse transcribing all isolated RNA meant expressed TCRB transcripts were sequenced. Produced via immunoSEQ multiplex PCR; TCRdb's table is partial and in-frame only. The table has more than 150,000 clones, approximately 9.9% seen once; the top ten hold about 2.5%. Study-level findings and limits: Cells with high TCR expression could be over-represented when cDNA is sequenced. Junctions at VDJ sites from type 1 diabetes patients had fewer insertions and more deletions.

The sequence came from a woman between 18 and 29 years old in good health. This chain uses TRBV5-1 with TRBJ2-5, with 7 bases identical to TRBD1. What was sequenced was central memory CD4+ T cells from blood. The CDR3 DNA is TGCGCCAGCAGCCAAAGGTTCAGGGGGTCCCAAGAGACCCAGTACTTC. This translates into CASSQRFRGSQETQYF.